What follows are 32 T cell receptor beta chains derived from one specimen sequenced in a study of vaccination effects on CD4 cells after COVID-19. Antigen specificity for these receptors is unknown. This table comes from immunoSEQ multiplex PCR, and its TCRdb copy is limited to in-frame clones, with some not included. The table includes approximately 70,000 clones, under 80% detected once. CD4+ T cells specific for antigen were expanded with viral peptide pools by the ViraFEST assay before sequencing. Cultured cells yielded isolated CD4+ T cells after more than nine days. Everyone in the study got two shots of either the BNT162b2 or mRNA-1273 vaccine. The sample in question was CD4+ T cells from PBMCs cultured with HCoV-OC43 spike peptides, obtained after COVID-19 vaccination. The sample's subset: HCoV-OC43 spike overlapping peptide pool stimulation. The source of these receptors is a human donor who received a COVID-19 vaccine.

The CDR3 nucleotides read TGCGCCAGCAGCCAAGGACCCTTCTACGAGCAGTACGTC. It translates to CASSQGPFYEQYV. The chain carries TRBV4-3 and TRBJ2-7; unclear D gene. In germline, CDR1 is LGHNA, CDR2 YSLEER. With 1 base removed from V and 3 bases from J, the gap between germline ends came to 7 bases. The length of the CDR3 is 13 residues.

The chain links TRBV6-2 or TRBV6-3 to TRBJ1-1, with D perhaps matching TRBD1 (5 bases). The V gene lost 2 bases and the J gene lost 1 base, with 14 bases spanning the gap. Germline loops: CDR1 MNHEY, CDR2 SVGEGT. CDR3 length: 16 amino acids. The CDR3 coding sequence is TGTGCCAGCAGTTACCCCTATTACAGGCGGAACACTGAAGCTTTCTTT. It yields the protein CASSYPYYRRNTEAFF.

The rearrangement links TRBV18 to TRBJ1-5; possible D gene TRBD1, 5 bases. V was clipped by 3 bases and J by 4 bases, with 13 bases between them. Germline V lookup: CDR1 KGHSH, CDR2 LQKENI. The CDR3 has 15 residues. The CDR3 spells CASSPLQGRNQPQHF. CDR3 bases: TGTGCCAGCTCACCGTTGCAGGGAAGGAATCAGCCCCAGCATTTT.

This chain uses TRBV7-3 with TRBJ2-3; D possibly matches TRBD1 or TRBD2 (6 bases each). Trimming pared 2 bases from V and 0 bases from J, leaving 9 bases between. The CDR3 is made up of 15 amino acids. Germline V gene sequence: CDR1 SGHTA, CDR2 FQGTGA. The CDR3, as DNA: TGTGCCAGCAGCTTACAGGGGACTAGCACAGATACGCAGTATTTT. This translates into CASSLQGTSTDTQYF.

V is TRBV5-6 and J is TRBJ2-5; weak D call: TRBD2 (7 bases). The CDR3 consists of 13 residues. Trimming removed 4 bases from V and 7 bases from J, with 14 bases in between. CDR1 and CDR2 from the germline V gene are SGHDT and YYEEEE. The CDR3 sequence: CASSVPAGATQYF. The CDR3 nucleotides are TGTGCCAGCAGCGTCCCGGCGGGGGCGACCCAGTACTTC.

CDR3 nucleotide sequence: TGCGCCAGCAGCACGGGACTAGCGGGGCGAATCACGGGGGAGACCCAGTACTTC. Amino acid sequence: CASSTGLAGRITGETQYF. The chain recombines TRBV5-1 with TRBJ2-5, with 13 bases that match TRBD2. V trimming: 4 bases; J trimming: 5 bases; junction bases outside the gene matches: 14. CDR3 length equals 18 residues. Germline V gives CDR1 SGHRS, CDR2 YFSETQ. The variable domain in full, completed from reference TRBV5-1 and TRBJ2-5, reads KAGVTQTPRYLIKTRGQQVTLSCSPISGHRSVSWYQQTPGQGLQFLFEYFSETQRNKGNFPGRFSGRQFSNSRSEMNVSTLELGDSALYLCASSTGLAGRITGETQYFGPGTRLLVL.

The gene calls are TRBV7-3 and TRBJ1-1, with D perhaps matching TRBD1 (5 bases). Germline V gene sequence: CDR1 SGHTA, CDR2 FQGTGA. The CDR3 runs 15 residues. Between the trimmed V and J ends, which lost 0 bases and 5 bases, there was a span of 13 bases. The CDR3 DNA follows: TGTGCCAGCAGCTTAACGGGGACCTCAGGGACTGAAGCTTTCTTT. Protein: CASSLTGTSGTEAFF.

The chain employs TRBV15 and TRBJ1-1; the D gene is possibly TRBD1 (5 bases). The germline V gene has CDR1 LNHNV and CDR2 YYDKDF (reference sequence). The germline V and J ends were trimmed by 4 bases and 0 bases, with 21 bases remaining between them. The CDR3 loop spans 18 amino acids. CDR3 in DNA: TGTGCCACCAGCACCAACCGGGGGGGACTGCGACTGAACACTGAAGCTTTCTTT. It is translated as CATSTNRGGLRLNTEAFF. The variable domain in full, with the rest retrieved from reference TRBV15 and TRBJ1-1, is DAMVIQNPRYQVTQFGKPVTLSCSQTLNHNVMYWYQQKSSQAPKLLFHYYDKDFNNEADTPDNFQSRRPNTSFCFLDIRSPGLGDTAMYLCATSTNRGGLRLNTEAFFGQGTRLTVV.

This clone was seen only a few times. The chain joins TRBV7-9 to TRBJ1-2, with 10 bases aligning to TRBD1. Per germline, CDR1 SEHNR and CDR2 FQNEAQ (reference sequence). This CDR3 is 14 amino acids long. Losses at the gene ends were 5 bases for V and 6 bases for J; bases not matched to a gene: 6. The CDR3 DNA reads as TGTGCCAGCAGCGTCCGGGACAGGGGAAATGGCTACACCTTC. Translating gives CASSVRDRGNGYTF.

In its sample, this clone was seen a few times. The rearrangement links TRBV2 to TRBJ1-5, with 10 bases identical to TRBD1. Looked up from germline, CDR1 is SNHLY and CDR2 is FYNNEI. This CDR3 contains 18 residues. V was clipped by 6 bases and J by 4 bases; unmatched bases: 15. In DNA form, the CDR3 reads TGTGCCAGCAGCGGCCGGACAGGGGGTATTAATCAAAATCAGCCCCAGCATTTT. Translation gives CASSGRTGGINQNQPQHF. The full variable domain, completed using reference TRBV2 and TRBJ1-5, is EPEVTQTPSHQVTQMGQEVILRCVPISNHLYFYWYRQILGQKVEFLVSFYNNEISEKSEIFDDQFSVERPDGSNFTLKIRSTKLEDSAMYFCASSGRTGGINQNQPQHFGDGTRLSIL.

The chain combines TRBV21-1 with TRBJ2-7; the table's D gene call, TRBD2, was not cross checked with the DNA. TRBV21-1 is flagged as a pseudogene. CDR3 length: 15 amino acids. The DNA for the CDR3 is TGTGCCAGCAGCAAAGAGTTTGTCGAAGAGAGGGAGCAGTACGTC. Translating it yields CASSKEFVEEREQYV.

The chain uses TRBV12-2 and TRBJ2-7; TRBD2, the D gene given by the table, was not confirmed from the DNA. TRBV12-2 is an annotated pseudogene. The CDR3 sequence is 16 residues long. CDR3 in amino acids: CASRSAGLAGSYEQYV. In DNA form, the CDR3 reads TGTGCAAGTCGCTCCGCGGGACTAGCGGGCTCCTACGAGCAGTACGTC.

The gene calls are TRBV27 and TRBJ1-5; no clear D gene. This CDR3 contains 13 residues. Germline V gene data show CDR1 as MNHEY and CDR2 as SMNVEV (reference sequence). Trimming stripped 1 base from V and 2 bases from J, with 3 bases between. CDR3 region: CASSLLGNQPQHF. The CDR3 coding sequence is TGTGCCAGCAGTTTATTGGGCAATCAGCCCCAGCATTTT.

CDR3 protein: CASTMGPGAYNEQFF. CDR3 nucleotides: TGTGCCAGCACCATGGGCCCAGGGGCCTACAATGAGCAGTTCTTC. The J gene is TRBJ2-1, the V gene TRBV5-8; D may be TRBD1 (6 bases). Trimming shortened V by 6 bases and J by 2 bases, and 15 bases separated the two germline ends. The CDR3 covers 15 residues. Germline assignment: CDR1 SGHTS and CDR2 YDEGEE.

The chain recombines TRBV29-1 with TRBJ1-1; D is uncertain. CDR1 is SQVTM, CDR2 ANQGSEA, per germline. Trimming removed 7 bases from V and 1 base from J, with 10 bases in between. The CDR3 covers 12 residues. The CDR3 sequence is CSGKHQNTEAFF. In nucleotides, the CDR3 is TGCAGCGGAAAACATCAGAACACTGAAGCTTTCTTT.

The V call is TRBV10-3, the J call TRBJ2-3; D remains ambiguous. The germline V and J ends were trimmed by 10 bases and 4 bases, with 12 bases remaining between them. The CDR3 covers 12 residues. Germline assignment: CDR1 ENHRY and CDR2 SYGVKD. The CDR3 is CATAHVSDTQYF. The CDR3 DNA reads TGTGCCACCGCCCATGTGTCAGATACGCAGTATTTT.

V usage is TRBV18 and J usage is TRBJ1-3; D unclear. The CDR3 consists of 14 residues. The germline V and J ends were trimmed by 3 bases and 6 bases, with 12 bases remaining between them. Germline V gives CDR1 KGHSH, CDR2 LQKENI. The CDR3, as DNA: TGTGCCAGCTCACCGTCCATCTATGAAAACACCATATATTTT. It translates to CASSPSIYENTIYF.

This chain joins TRBV25-1 and TRBJ2-1; TRBD2 matches at 9 bases. This CDR3 comprises 14 residues. J was trimmed by 9 bases and V by 6 bases; bases with no gene match: 9. Germline V CDR1 and CDR2: MGHDK, SYGVNS. The CDR3 protein is CASSFAGGLTEQFF. CDR3 nucleotide sequence: TGTGCCAGCAGCTTCGCGGGGGGGCTCACTGAGCAGTTCTTC.

The V call is TRBV20-1, the J call TRBJ1-5; TRBD1 matches at 7 bases. Germline V lookup: CDR1 DFQATT, CDR2 SNEGSKA (reference sequence). V lost 3 bases and J lost 0; bases outside the gene matches: 20. The CDR3 is 20 residues long. The CDR3 bases are TGCAGTGCTAGTTCCCCGTTGGGACAGCCTGATCTTTATAGCAATCAGCCCCAGCATTTT. This translates into CSASSPLGQPDLYSNQPQHF.

The V call is TRBV2, the J call TRBJ2-1; TRBD2 agrees at 10 bases. CDR3 length: 14 residues. CDR1 SNHLY and CDR2 FYNNEI come from the germline V gene. With 7 bases clipped from V and 10 bases from J, the junction kept 10 bases outside the gene matches. For the CDR3, the DNA is TGTGCCAGCAAAGCGGGGGGGACTACTAGAGAGCAGTTCTTC. Residues: CASKAGGTTREQFF.

CDR3 nucleotides: TGTGCCAGTAGTATAAACACGGGGAACACCGGGGAGCTGTTTTTT. Translating gives CASSINTGNTGELFF. V is TRBV19 and J is TRBJ2-2; D call uncertain. The V and J ends lost 2 bases and 1 base respectively, with 8 bases between them. CDR3 length: 15 residues. Germline values: CDR1 LNHDA, CDR2 SQIVND (reference sequence).

The chain joins TRBV24-1 to TRBJ2-2, with TRBD1 as a possible D gene (6 bases). The CDR3 runs to 15 residues. V lost 4 bases and J 1 base, leaving 9 bases between the germline ends. Germline CDR1 KGHDR, CDR2 SFDVKD. The CDR3 DNA reads as TGTGCCACCAGTGACCCGGGACAGAACACCGGGGAGCTGTTTTTT. Its protein is CATSDPGQNTGELFF.

V is TRBV19 and J is TRBJ1-1; TRBD1 is a possible D gene (5 bases). V lost 4 bases and J 4 bases, leaving 10 bases between the germline ends. CDR3 length equals 13 residues. Per germline, CDR1 LNHDA and CDR2 SQIVND (reference sequence). CDR3 sequence: CASSRRGVTEAFF. DNA for the CDR3: TGTGCCAGTAGTAGACGGGGCGTCACTGAAGCTTTCTTT.

The chain combines TRBV2 with TRBJ1-6; 7 bases agree with TRBD1. The CDR3 extends over 16 amino acids. V was pared by 6 bases and J by 9 bases, with 14 bases of the junction left unmatched. Germline CDR1 reads SNHLY; CDR2 reads FYNNEI. The CDR3 DNA reads as TGTGCCAGCAGCTCCCAGGGGGGTAATTTAGGTTCACCCCTCCACTTT. Its protein is CASSSQGGNLGSPLHF.

V and J are TRBV7-3 and TRBJ2-2; 10 nucleotides match TRBD2. V was clipped by 4 bases and J by 6 bases; unmatched bases: 2. CDR1 and CDR2 from the germline V gene are SGHTA and FQGTGA. The CDR3 has 14 residues. The CDR3 spells CASSSLAGAGELFF. The DNA for the CDR3 is TGTGCCAGCAGCTCTCTAGCGGGGGCCGGGGAGCTGTTTTTT. Using reference TRBV7-3 and TRBJ2-2 for the parts outside the CDR3, the full variable domain is GAGVSQTPSNKVTEKGKYVELRCDPISGHTALYWYRQSLGQGPEFLIYFQGTGAADDSGLPNDRFFAVRPEGSVSTLKIQRTERGDSAVYLCASSSLAGAGELFFGEGSRLTVL.

This chain links TRBV28 with TRBJ2-4; a weak D match, TRBD2 (5 bases). Per the germline V gene, CDR1 is MDHEN and CDR2 is SYDVKM. The CDR3 runs to 14 residues. V gave up 4 bases and J gave up 7 bases, with 14 bases separating them. The CDR3 loop reads CASSSPRGGNIQYF. For the CDR3, the DNA is TGTGCCAGCAGTTCCCCCCGGGGTGGGAACATTCAGTACTTC.

This clone was counted between two and nine times. The chain employs TRBV28 and TRBJ1-1; D ambiguous. CDR1 and CDR2 (germline): MDHEN, SYDVKM. The V end lost 3 bases, the J end lost 1 base, and 6 bases lay between the germline ends. This CDR3 has 13 residues. This CDR3 is CASSFVANTEAFF. In DNA form, the CDR3 reads TGTGCCAGCAGTTTCGTAGCGAACACTGAAGCTTTCTTT. The whole variable domain, remainder taken from reference TRBV28 and TRBJ1-1, is DVKVTQSSRYLVKRTGEKVFLECVQDMDHENMFWYRQDPGLGLRLIYFSYDVKMKEKGDIPEGYSVSREKKERFSLILESASTNQTSMYLCASSFVANTEAFFGQGTRLTVV.

This sequence joins TRBV6-1 and TRBJ1-4; 8 nucleotides agree with TRBD1. The CDR3 is 15 amino acids. The germline V gene encodes CDR1 MNHNS and CDR2 SASEGT. After removal of 2 bases from V and 8 bases from J, the junction contained 7 bases not matched to a gene. The chain's CDR3 is CASSEPTGAAEKLFF. Written as DNA, the CDR3 is TGTGCCAGCAGTGAACCGACAGGGGCCGCGGAAAAACTGTTTTTT.

The chain is built from TRBV6-5 and TRBJ2-7; TRBD1 matches at 7 bases. The CDR3 totals 13 residues. Trimming cost V 6 bases and J 4 bases; bases outside gene matches: 6. Germline-derived CDR1 and CDR2 are MNHEY and SVGAGI. The CDR3 bases are TGTGCCAGCAGGGTCCCGACAGGGTACGAGCAGTACGTC. This gives the protein CASRVPTGYEQYV.

This clone showed up just a few times. This chain connects TRBV7-2 to TRBJ2-2; TRBD2 agrees at 11 bases. Germline lookup yields CDR1 SGHTA and CDR2 FQGNSA. CDR3 length: 17 amino acids. The junction had 8 bases not matched to a gene; V was cut back by 4 bases and J by 4 bases. The CDR3 DNA reads as TGTGCCAGCAGCTCAGCCGGACTAGCGGGCGGCACCGGGGAGCTGTTTTTT. Protein: CASSSAGLAGGTGELFF.

V gene TRBV6-1 combines with J gene TRBJ2-2; TRBD1 matches at 9 bases. The CDR3 consists of 15 residues. Germline V CDR1 and CDR2: MNHNS, SASEGT. With V trimmed by 7 bases and J by 4 bases, 7 bases remained unmatched. The CDR3, as DNA: TGTGCCAGCATCCCGGGACAGGGAGGCACCGGGGAGCTGTTTTTT. Protein: CASIPGQGGTGELFF.

This sequence joins TRBV5-1 and TRBJ1-1; 8 positions match TRBD1. Germline values: CDR1 SGHRS, CDR2 YFSETQ. The CDR3 is 15 residues long. The V gene end was trimmed by 3 bases and the J gene end by 5 bases; junction bases not matched to a gene: 9. The CDR3 DNA reads TGCGCCAGCAGCTCGGACAGGGTCGATAATACTGAAGCTTTCTTT. Amino acid sequence: CASSSDRVDNTEAFF.